This TCR beta chain was profiled in a study of blood T cell repertoires in COVID-19. At the level of the study: Samples came from the United States, Italy and Spain, spanning acute and convalescent COVID-19. T cells, B-cell-depleted T cells, or PBMCs supplied cDNA or gDNA.

The protocol was immunoSEQ multiplex PCR, while the TCRdb copy is restricted to in-frame clones and leaves out a portion. The sample contains nearly 250,000 clones, about 82% of which appear only once. Material for sequencing was PBMCs or T cells enriched from blood (not recorded which). This clonotype was obtained from a woman between 45 and 65 years old with acute COVID-19.

In nucleotides, the CDR3 is TGCAGCGTTGGGGTTAGCGGGGGGGCGGAGACCCAGTACTTC. Its protein is CSVGVSGGAETQYF. The chain joins TRBV29-1 to TRBJ2-5; 11 positions match TRBD2. Trimming cost V 4 bases and J 5 bases; bases outside gene matches: 6. Per germline, CDR1 SQVTM and CDR2 ANQGSEA. This CDR3 comprises 14 residues.